The present T cell receptor beta chain was sequenced within a study of blood T cells in healthy people across ages (dated by TCRdb to about 2015). Regarding the research as a whole: In model experiments, template switching captured about one uniquely barcoded TCR beta cDNA molecule for every two T cells. Age-related changes in TCR beta repertoire diversity were measured in the study by deep sequencing normalized with unique cDNA molecular identifiers. To avoid experimental bias, donors of different ages were spread randomly across the sequencing lanes. Using the same blood draw, the study looked at two additional independent replicas of 1 million unique cDNA reads for two donors, one aged 18 to 30 and the other aged 80 or older. Donors were grouped into four age groups: young (average roughly 15 years), middle-aged (less than 40), aged (62) and long-lived (over 80).

At the junction V is shortened by 3 bases and J by 6 bases, with 9 bases in between. The germline V gene gives CDR1 as LGHNA and CDR2 as YSLEER. The CDR3 runs 12 residues from the cysteine to the phenylalanine. Just CDR3 DNA is preserved here, 36 bases in frame from base 1. The paper as a whole reports these results and caveats: Observed TCR beta diversity correlated strongly with the percentage of naive T cells measured by flow cytometry. As age increased, observed TCR beta diversity per million T cells dropped in a roughly linear way, and a significant reduction was already evident by age 40. Because profiling used bulk unsorted PBMCs, naive and antigen-experienced compartments could not be compared conclusively. The long-lived group showed more naive CD4+ T cells, fewer expanded clones and increased TCR diversity than the aged group, suggesting age selection. Estimates of total diversity from one million sequenced T cells were regarded as lower bounds and underestimates. The CMV infection status of donors was not known, potentially confounding age-related changes in expanded clonotypes.

This clonotype showed up just a few times. The clone's antigen remains unknown. Base qualities are not recorded, but no much larger clone differs from it by a single base. The donors were roughly 40 Caucasian individuals from Russia, aged about 6 to 95 years, who were systemically healthy. Approximately 10 milliliters of peripheral blood were collected from each donor into EDTA-treated Vacutainer tubes. PBMCs were isolated by Ficoll-Paque density-gradient centrifugation, with at least 6.5 million obtained per sample. Total RNA was extracted from PBMCs with Trizol reagent, with at least 5.5 micrograms obtained per sample. The percentages of naive CD45RAhigh/CD27high T cells were determined by flow cytometry on a PBMC aliquot from every donor. Library creation used 5' RACE. The instrument was an Illumina HiSeq 2500. The second PCR ran for about 7 to 11 cycles and used a J-beta primer mix along with a sample-barcoded 5' primer. Each TCR beta cDNA molecule received a unique molecular identifier from a template-switch 5' adaptor carrying 12 random nucleotides. Each sample yielded at least 2.5 million CDR3-containing paired-end reads. The Mint cDNA synthesis kit, primed by a TRBC-specific oligonucleotide, was used to synthesize first-strand cDNA from all RNA. Following uracil-DNA glycosylase treatment, a first 18-cycle PCR with universal primers M1SS and BC2_uni_R was performed on all cDNA. The paper's processing steps were these. Normalization of each sample was performed by random selection of 1 million high-quality reads, each carrying a distinct molecular identifier. Reads sharing molecular identifiers were discarded rather than binned into consensus sequences. MiTCR, set to a Q25 quality threshold and the strictest error-elimination algorithm, was used for CDR3 identification, clonotype clustering and error correction. A nonparametric unseen species model with Euler transformation was used to estimate a lower bound on total TCR beta diversity. In-frame beta chains were kept once TCRdb had trimmed the public reads at Q25 with fastp and called clones with MiXCR. Each entry merges the rows of one CDR3 protein and shows their most common DNA and genes. In this record, the V and J calls reflect TCRdb's handling and not the investigators' own analysis. The sample table shows 1.4 million or so distinct CDR3 sequences, and roughly 43% are seen once. The ten largest make up more than 4% of the sample.

The material sequenced was blood. The chain joins TRBV4-3 to TRBJ2-7, with an unclear D gene assignment. The TCR comes from a young woman in good health. This receptor has the CDR3 CASSHMQSEQYF. The nucleotide sequence is given as TGCGCCAGCAGCCACATGCAAAGCGAGCAGTACTTC.